One sample yielded the 27 T cell receptor beta chains listed below, sequenced in a study of CD8+CD57+ T cells in acquired aplastic anemia. The template for TCR beta VDJ and CDR3 sequence profiling was genomic DNA. TCRdb ran MiXCR on the reads and lists one entry per CDR3 protein. The sample has some 170,000 distinct CDR3 sequences; roughly 48% are singletons. For sequencing, patients were chosen who had shown expansion of CD8+CD57+ cells by flow cytometry. The specimen sequenced was sorted CD4+, CD8+, or CD8+CD57+ T cells (not recorded which) from PBMCs. The receptor set was obtained from a human donor with aplastic anemia.

The sample holds a few counts of this clonotype. This sequence joins TRBV29-1 and TRBJ1-4, with TRBD1 as a possible D gene (5 bases). Germline-derived CDR1 and CDR2 are SQVTM and ANQGSEA. Between the trimmed V and J ends, which lost 5 bases and 5 bases, there was a span of 24 bases. This CDR3 is built from 17 residues. The chain's CDR3 is CSVRVRFSLGVNEKLFF. The CDR3 DNA is TGCAGCGTTCGGGTGAGGTTTTCTCTGGGGGTCAATGAAAAACTGTTTTTT.

The genes are TRBV6-1 and TRBJ2-2, with 7 bases lining up with TRBD1. Looked up from germline, CDR1 is MNHNS and CDR2 is SASEGT. V was clipped by 6 bases and J by 0 bases; unmatched bases: 7. The CDR3 totals 16 residues. CDR3 in amino acids: CASSRDSPSNTGELFF. The DNA of the CDR3 is TGTGCCAGCAGCCGGGACAGTCCGTCGAACACCGGGGAGCTGTTTTTT.

This clonotype came up many times. The DNA of the CDR3 is TGTGCCAGCAGTGCAGGGCGGGGGGCTGAAGCTTTCTTT. This gives the protein CASSAGRGAEAFF. This chain connects TRBV6-1 to TRBJ1-1; possibly TRBD1 for D (5 bases). The V and J ends lost 4 bases and 6 bases respectively, with 12 bases between them. The CDR3 totals 13 residues. From germline, CDR1 is MNHNS and CDR2 SASEGT.

Ten or more counts support this clonotype. The V and J genes are TRBV24-1 and TRBJ2-5; TRBD1 aligns across 10 bases. Germline assignment: CDR1 KGHDR and CDR2 SFDVKD. With V trimmed by 4 bases and J by 2 bases, 12 bases remained unmatched. This CDR3 comprises 18 residues. CDR3 in DNA: TGTGCCACCAGTGACAAGAGATCTGCGGGACAGGGGCAAGAGACCCAGTACTTC. Protein product: CATSDKRSAGQGQETQYF.

As concerns this clonotype: One junction end does not reproduce the germline sequence, and a read error may be involved. This sequence joins TRBV10-2 and TRBJ2-2; TRBD1 agrees at 7 bases. Germline V gene sequence: CDR1 WSHSY, CDR2 SAAADI. The CDR3 extends over 16 amino acids. The CDR3 is CASSEPGQLNTGELLF. In nucleotides, the CDR3 is TGCGCCAGCAGTGAGCCGGGACAGTTGAACACCGGGGAGCTGCTTTTT.

V usage is TRBV4-1 and J usage is TRBJ2-7; D remains unclear. Germline CDR1 MGHRA, CDR2 YSYEKL. The CDR3 totals 14 residues. Trimming left V 4 bases short and J 1 base short, with 11 bases between. CDR3 bases: TGCGCCAGCAGCCCCCATCGTGGGTCCTACGAGCAGTACTTC. As protein: CASSPHRGSYEQYF.

V usage is TRBV20-1 and J usage is TRBJ2-1; maybe TRBD2 (6 bases). Germline loops: CDR1 DFQATT, CDR2 SNEGSKA (reference sequence). This CDR3 is 11 amino acids long. The CDR3 reads CGPVGGNEQFF. In nucleotides, the CDR3 is TGCGGTCCCGTCGGGGGTAATGAGCAGTTCTTC.

This clonotype appeared a single time. The rearrangement links TRBV11-2 to TRBJ1-2; D might be TRBD1 (5 bases). The CDR3 extends over 16 amino acids. Germline values: CDR1 SGHAT, CDR2 FQNNGV. V shed 5 bases and J shed 0 bases, with 16 bases lying between them. CDR3: CASSTFTGAANYGYTF. CDR3 coding DNA: TGTGCCAGCAGCACCTTCACAGGTGCGGCTAACTATGGCTACACCTTC.

The chain uses TRBV7-2 and TRBJ2-7, with 9 nucleotides matching TRBD2. CDR1 is SGHTA, CDR2 FQGNSA, per germline. V lost 6 bases and J lost 2; bases outside the gene matches: 2. The CDR3 totals 13 residues. The CDR3 nucleotides read TGTGCCAGCAGTTCTAGCGGGGCCTACGAGCAGTACTTC. Translated, it gives CASSSSGAYEQYF.

The genes are TRBV7-6 and TRBJ1-1, with TRBD1 matching 7 bases. This CDR3 is built from 16 residues. The J segment lost 5 bases and the V segment lost 5 bases, leaving 14 bases of the junction unmatched. The germline V gene has CDR1 SGHVS and CDR2 FNYEAQ. Here the CDR3 reads CASSPGQAGLRTEAFF. The CDR3 region has the DNA TGTGCCAGCAGCCCTGGACAGGCGGGCCTAAGGACTGAAGCTTTCTTT.

This clonotype was detected only a few times. The gene calls are TRBV3-1 and TRBJ1-4; 8 nucleotides agree with TRBD1. Trimming cost V 3 bases and J 7 bases; bases outside gene matches: 7. CDR1 is LGHDT and CDR2 is YNNKEL in the germline V gene (reference sequence). This CDR3 comprises 15 residues. The CDR3 region has the DNA TGTGCCAGCAGCCACACCGGGACAGGTATTGAAAAACTGTTTTTT. It is translated as CASSHTGTGIEKLFF.

As for this clonotype: At one end, the junction sequence differs from germline, possibly due to a read error. The chain is built from TRBV13 and TRBJ2-7, with 9 bases matching TRBD1. Germline CDR1 PRHDT, CDR2 FYEKMQ (reference sequence). CDR3 size: 13 residues. CDR3 DNA: TGTGCCAGCAGCTCGGGACAGGGTTACGAGCGGTACTTC. This encodes CASSSGQGYERYF.

To note about this clonotype: A much larger clone is a single base away; this may be a read error. The V and J genes are TRBV7-8 and TRBJ2-7; a weak D match, TRBD1 (6 bases). CDR3 size: 14 residues. CDR1 and CDR2 (germline): SGHVS, FQNEAQ. V gave up 5 bases and J gave up 2 bases, with 13 bases separating them. The chain's CDR3 is CASSPQGSTYEQYF. The CDR3 DNA is TGTGCCAGCAGCCCCCAGGGGTCTACCTACGAGCAGTACTTC. The variable domain in full, completed from reference TRBV7-8 and TRBJ2-7, reads GAGVSQSPRYKVAKRGQDVALRCDPISGHVSLFWYQQALGQGPEFLTYFQNEAQLDKSGLPSDRFFAERPEGSVSTLKIQRTQQEDSAVYLCASSPQGSTYEQYFGPGTRLTVT.

The chain recombines TRBV20-1 with TRBJ2-2, with D perhaps TRBD2 (5 bases). The CDR3 has 15 amino acids. Per germline, CDR1 DFQATT and CDR2 SNEGSKA (reference sequence). CDR3 sequence: CSVDPLGANTGELFF. The CDR3 DNA follows: TGCAGCGTAGACCCACTCGGGGCGAACACCGGGGAGCTGTTTTTT.

V gene TRBV10-3 combines with J gene TRBJ1-1, with 7 bases fitting TRBD1. This CDR3 is built from 13 residues. The V gene end was trimmed by 6 bases and the J gene end by 7 bases; junction bases not matched to a gene: 8. Germline V gene data show CDR1 as ENHRY and CDR2 as SYGVKD. CDR3: CAIRPPGTVEAFF. The CDR3, as DNA: TGTGCCATCAGGCCCCCAGGGACAGTTGAAGCTTTCTTT.

In this sample, this clonotype turned up many times. V usage is TRBV19 and J usage is TRBJ1-6, with TRBD1 matching over 10 bases. The CDR3 has 16 residues. After removal of 4 bases from V and 5 bases from J, the junction contained 5 bases not matched to a gene. CDR1 is LNHDA, CDR2 SQIVND, per germline (reference sequence). CDR3 amino acids: CASSTTGTGDNSPLHF. CDR3 sequence (DNA): TGTGCCAGTAGTACTACCGGGACAGGGGATAATTCACCCCTCCACTTT.

This clonotype was picked up many times. V and J are TRBV7-7 and TRBJ1-5, with TRBD1 matching 9 bases. There are 13 residues in the CDR3. V shed 3 bases, J shed 7 bases, and the junction held 1 base outside the gene matches. The germline gives CDR1 SSHAT, CDR2 FNYEAQ (reference sequence). Here the CDR3 DNA reads TGTGCCAGCAGCTTGGGGACAGGGCAGCCCCAGCATTTT. Translated: CASSLGTGQPQHF.

This clonotype was detected only a few times. A much larger clone is a single base away; this may be a read error. This rearrangement joins TRBV5-1 to TRBJ1-1; 7 bases line up with TRBD1. Looked up from germline, CDR1 is SGHRS and CDR2 is YFSETQ. The CDR3 is 14 amino acids. V lost 3 bases, J lost 3 bases, and 5 bases stayed unmatched. The CDR3 DNA reads TGCGCCAGCAGCTCAAGGGGGCCGGACACTGAAGCTTTCTTT. This encodes CASSSRGPDTEAFF.

The rearrangement uses TRBV20-1 and TRBJ2-7; 8 bases are a match to TRBD1. Unmatched junction bases numbered 6, after V lost 6 bases and J lost 2 bases. The length of the CDR3 is 13 residues. Germline values: CDR1 DFQATT, CDR2 SNEGSKA (reference sequence). The CDR3 coding sequence is TGCAGTGCAGAGGGACAGGAAACCTACGAGCAGTACTTC. It specifies CSAEGQETYEQYF.

J is TRBJ1-2 and V is TRBV18; tentatively, D is TRBD1 (5 bases). Trimming pared 5 bases from V and 1 base from J, leaving 14 bases between. Per germline, CDR1 KGHSH and CDR2 LQKENI. The CDR3 length is 15 residues. The CDR3 reads CASSIDSTVNYGYTF. CDR3 sequence (DNA): TGTGCCAGCTCAATCGACTCGACAGTTAACTATGGCTACACCTTC.

This clonotype was detected a few times. This rearrangement joins TRBV10-3 to TRBJ2-7, with D possibly being TRBD2 (6 bases). This CDR3 has 16 residues. V was clipped by 0 bases and J by 2 bases, with 14 bases between them. Germline V lookup: CDR1 ENHRY, CDR2 SYGVKD. CDR3 DNA: TGTGCCATCAGTGAGTCGAGGGACTTGTGGGCCTACGAGCAGTACTTC. It yields the protein CAISESRDLWAYEQYF.

This rearrangement joins TRBV10-3 to TRBJ2-7; possible D gene TRBD1, 6 bases. The CDR3 loop spans 15 amino acids. V lost 3 bases and J lost 0, with 12 bases in between. Germline V gene sequence: CDR1 ENHRY, CDR2 SYGVKD. The CDR3 reads CAISDSGQPSYEQYF. Here the CDR3 DNA reads TGTGCCATCAGTGATTCGGGACAACCCTCCTACGAGCAGTACTTC.

This clonotype was seen many times. The chain employs TRBV7-2 and TRBJ1-3, with D possibly matching TRBD1 (6 bases). Trimming shortened V by 1 base and J by 4 bases, and 11 bases separated the two germline ends. This CDR3 is 15 amino acids long. Germline V CDR1 and CDR2: SGHTA, FQGNSA. The CDR3 region is CASSLVGTSGNTIYF. In DNA, the CDR3 is TGTGCCAGCAGCTTAGTTGGGACATCCGGAAACACCATATATTTT.

The chain recombines TRBV27 with TRBJ2-2; 9 bases are a match to TRBD2. The CDR3 has 14 residues. Germline CDR1 reads MNHEY; CDR2 reads SMNVEV (reference sequence). The V gene end was trimmed by 6 bases and the J gene end by 6 bases; junction bases not matched to a gene: 5. CDR3 bases: TGTGCCAGCAGCCCCCGCGGGGGGGCCGGGGAGCTGTTTTTT. Amino acids: CASSPRGGAGELFF.

This chain connects TRBV19 to TRBJ1-2; TRBD1 matches at 10 bases. Germline CDR1 reads LNHDA; CDR2 reads SQIVND (reference sequence). Trimming removed 5 bases from V and 0 bases from J; junction bases left unmatched: 6. The CDR3 has 16 amino acids. CDR3 in amino acids: CASSGTGAISNYGYTF. DNA of the CDR3: TGTGCCAGTAGTGGGACAGGGGCAATATCTAACTATGGCTACACCTTC.

This clonotype was detected many times. V and J are TRBV4-2 and TRBJ1-2; no reliable D call. The germline V gene encodes CDR1 LGHNA and CDR2 YNFKEQ. V shed 1 base and J shed 7 bases, with 10 bases lying between them. CDR3 length equals 13 residues. This chain's CDR3 is CASSQGPEVGYTF. The CDR3 DNA is TGTGCCAGCAGCCAAGGACCGGAAGTTGGCTACACCTTC.

The chain is built from TRBV7-2 and TRBJ2-5; 10 positions agree with TRBD1. Germline V gives CDR1 SGHTA, CDR2 FQGNSA. This CDR3 has 16 residues. V was pared by 4 bases and J by 2 bases, with 7 bases of the junction left unmatched. CDR3 DNA: TGTGCCAGCAGCTCGGGGACAGGGGTAGGACAAGAGACCCAGTACTTC. This translates into CASSSGTGVGQETQYF.